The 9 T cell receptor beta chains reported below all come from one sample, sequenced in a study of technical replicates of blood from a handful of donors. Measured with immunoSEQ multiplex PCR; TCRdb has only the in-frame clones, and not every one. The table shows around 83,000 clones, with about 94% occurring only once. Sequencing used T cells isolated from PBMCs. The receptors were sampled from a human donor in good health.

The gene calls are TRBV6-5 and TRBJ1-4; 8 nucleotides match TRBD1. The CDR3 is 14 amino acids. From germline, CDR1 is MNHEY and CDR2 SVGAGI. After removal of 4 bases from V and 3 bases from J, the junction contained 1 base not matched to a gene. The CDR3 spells CASSSGGPNEKLFF. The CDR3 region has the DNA TGTGCCAGCAGTTCAGGGGGCCCTAATGAAAAACTGTTTTTT.

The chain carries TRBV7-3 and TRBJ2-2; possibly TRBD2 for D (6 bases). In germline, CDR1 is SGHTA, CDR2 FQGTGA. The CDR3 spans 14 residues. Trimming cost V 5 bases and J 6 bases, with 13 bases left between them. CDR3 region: CASSPVLAAGELFF. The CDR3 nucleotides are TGTGCCAGCAGCCCCGTACTAGCCGCCGGGGAGCTGTTTTTT.

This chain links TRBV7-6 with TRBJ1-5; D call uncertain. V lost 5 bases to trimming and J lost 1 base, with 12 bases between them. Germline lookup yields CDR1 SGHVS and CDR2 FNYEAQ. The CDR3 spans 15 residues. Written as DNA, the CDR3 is TGTGCCAGCAGCCTAAACACGGGGAGCAATCAGCCCCAGCATTTT. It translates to CASSLNTGSNQPQHF.

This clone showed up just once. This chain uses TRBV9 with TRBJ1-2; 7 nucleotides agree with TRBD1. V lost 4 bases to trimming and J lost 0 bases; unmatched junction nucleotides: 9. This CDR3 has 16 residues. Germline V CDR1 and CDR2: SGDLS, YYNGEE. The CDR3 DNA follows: TGTGCCAGCAGCCCAGACGACAGGGAAACTAACTATGGCTACACCTTC. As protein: CASSPDDRETNYGYTF.

CDR3 sequence reads: CASSLVQGLGEKLFF. As DNA, the CDR3 is TGTGCCAGCAGCTTAGTCCAGGGGCTGGGGGAAAAACTGTTTTTT. The rearrangement links TRBV7-9 to TRBJ1-4; the D gene is possibly TRBD1 (6 bases). CDR3 size: 15 residues. The germline V and J ends were trimmed by 1 base and 8 bases, with 14 bases remaining between them. Germline CDR1 and CDR2: SEHNR and FQNEAQ (reference sequence).

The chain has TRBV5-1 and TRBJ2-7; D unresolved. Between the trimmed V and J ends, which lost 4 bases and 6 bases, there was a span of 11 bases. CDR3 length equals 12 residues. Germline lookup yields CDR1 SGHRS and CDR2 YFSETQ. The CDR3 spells CASSPQEGEQYF. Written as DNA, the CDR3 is TGCGCCAGCAGCCCCCAGGAAGGCGAGCAGTACTTC. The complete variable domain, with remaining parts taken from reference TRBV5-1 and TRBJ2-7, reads KAGVTQTPRYLIKTRGQQVTLSCSPISGHRSVSWYQQTPGQGLQFLFEYFSETQRNKGNFPGRFSGRQFSNSRSEMNVSTLELGDSALYLCASSPQEGEQYFGPGTRLTVT.

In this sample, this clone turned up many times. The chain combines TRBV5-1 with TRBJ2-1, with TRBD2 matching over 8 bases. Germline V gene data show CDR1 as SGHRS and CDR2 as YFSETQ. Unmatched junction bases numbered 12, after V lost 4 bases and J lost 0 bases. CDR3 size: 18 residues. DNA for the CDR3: TGCGCCAGCAGCCCCTCGGCGACTAGCGAGAGCTCCTACAATGAGCAGTTCTTC. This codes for CASSPSATSESSYNEQFF.

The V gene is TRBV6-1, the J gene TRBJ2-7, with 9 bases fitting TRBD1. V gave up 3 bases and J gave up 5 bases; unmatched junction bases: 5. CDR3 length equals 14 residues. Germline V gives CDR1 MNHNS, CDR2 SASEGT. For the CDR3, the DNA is TGTGCCAGCAGTGAGGGACAGGGAGTGGACGAGCAGTACTTC. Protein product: CASSEGQGVDEQYF.

In DNA, the CDR3 is TGCAGCGTTGGGAGGGGCGGGGAGCTGTTTTTT. This translates into CSVGRGGELFF. The chain joins TRBV29-1 to TRBJ2-2; TRBD2 is a possible D gene (6 bases). CDR1 and CDR2 (germline): SQVTM, ANQGSEA. Trimming removed 4 bases from V and 7 bases from J, with 7 bases in between. The CDR3 extends over 11 amino acids.